This T cell receptor (beta chain) was sequenced for a study of T cell responses to AZD1222 COVID-19 vaccine. The study, taken as a whole, reports: Repertoires in all cases were sampled only once the peak T cell response had passed. Reportedly, nearly half of unique spike TCRs recognized epitopes outside B.1.351/B.1.1.7 mutations. CD4 TCRs linked to vaccination spanned spike, dominating at 160-218 and 743-854. Compared with day 0, the breadth and depth of the Spike-specific TCR repertoire rose significantly after two doses of AZD1222.

With 0 bases removed from V and 2 bases from J, the gap between germline ends came to 5 bases. From germline, CDR1 is LNHNV and CDR2 YYDKDF (reference sequence). CDR3 length: 14 residues. Repertoires were generated with immunoSEQ multiplex PCR, while TCRdb's copy carries only in-frame clones and drops some. The table includes tens of thousands of clones, approximately 92% detected once. On this clone itself: Its cognate antigen is unknown.

This sequence originates from an adult who received the AZD1222 COVID-19 vaccine. The chain recombines TRBV15 with TRBJ1-5; no firm D call. The sample in question was peripheral blood, obtained 28 days after the second AZD1222 dose. The CDR3: CATSRDFGNQPQHF. The CDR3 coding sequence is TGTGCCACCAGCAGAGATTTCGGCAATCAGCCCCAGCATTTT.